This TCR beta chain derives from a study of post-analysis software for immune sequencing data. General study findings and limits: By F measure, strong co-clustering occurred among samples prepared in the same batch. Comparison of patients with controls showed five TRBV segments more frequent in patients, TRBV5-6, TRBV5-1 and TRBV20-1 among them. When compared against controls, multiple sclerosis patients showed significantly lower normalized Chao1 diversity.

Sequencing libraries made from TCR beta cDNA carried unique molecular identifiers. It was from approximately 0.91 to 9.4 million T cells that about 540,000 cDNA molecules came. MiXCR was run by TCRdb on the PCR reads, yielding one entry per CDR3 protein. The sample gives 750,000 to 950,000 distinct CDR3 sequences, under 70% of which show up once; approximately 4.5% is in the top ten. A word on this clonotype: Its antigen is as yet unknown.

The CDR3 covers 13 residues. Germline CDR1 is DFQATT and CDR2 is SNEGSKA (reference sequence). With 0 bases removed from V and 4 bases from J, the gap between germline ends came to 10 bases. The receptor's source is a girl aged 10 to 17 with multiple sclerosis. The V gene is TRBV20-1, the J gene TRBJ2-7, with D perhaps being TRBD1 or TRBD2 (5 bases each). The material sequenced was blood. CDR3 region: CSARDREWYEQYF. The CDR3 coding sequence is TGCAGTGCTAGAGACAGGGAGTGGTACGAGCAGTACTTC.